A single sample is the source of the 17 T cell receptor beta chains below, sequenced in a study of CD8+ T cells in alopecia areata. As the sequencing template, cDNA was produced by extracting RNA and reverse transcribing it. Sequencing used immunoSEQ multiplex PCR; TCRdb keeps in-frame clones, though not all of them. The top ten clones hold 0.85% to 1.3% of a sample with some 190,000 clones, roughly 60% of them seen once. The treatment: oral pan-JAK inhibitor, 5-10 mg twice daily. The source material was CD4+ T cells sorted from blood, sampled at week 24, from a patient treated with tofacitinib. The receptors were gathered from a human donor with alopecia areata.

CDR3 region: CASSSTGRTHLAKNIQYF. The CDR3 coding sequence is TGTGCCAGCAGCTCTACGGGCCGTACTCACCTAGCCAAAAACATTCAGTACTTC. This chain links TRBV13 with TRBJ2-4; D uncertain. Trimming removed 4 bases at V and 0 bases at J, with 19 bases between. The germline V gene encodes CDR1 PRHDT and CDR2 FYEKMQ (reference sequence). This CDR3 spans 18 amino acids.

CDR3 coding DNA: TGTGCCAGCAGCTTAGAAGATACGCAGTATTTT. Protein: CASSLEDTQYF. V usage is TRBV11-1 and J usage is TRBJ2-3, with D hard to call. CDR3 length equals 11 residues. CDR1 is SGHAT, CDR2 FQDESV, per germline (reference sequence). Trimming removed 1 base at V and 5 bases at J, with 1 base between.

This clone was picked up a small number of times. The rearrangement links TRBV30 to TRBJ1-1; D may be TRBD1 (6 bases). CDR1 and CDR2 from the germline V gene are GTSNPN and SVGIG (reference sequence). This CDR3 is built from 12 residues. V shed 1 base and J shed 10 bases, with 13 bases lying between them. The CDR3 region is CAWSGSGHVAFF. Written as DNA, the CDR3 is TGTGCCTGGAGTGGATCGGGACATGTAGCTTTCTTT.

This clone was recorded once. The chain has TRBV7-2 and TRBJ2-7; tentatively, D is TRBD2 (6 bases). The CDR3 covers 12 residues. Trimming shortened V by 6 bases and J by 2 bases, and 8 bases separated the two germline ends. Germline CDR1 and CDR2: SGHTA and FQGNSA. The CDR3 here is CASSRTTYEQYF. CDR3 sequence (DNA): TGTGCCAGCAGTCGGACTACCTACGAGCAGTACTTC.

This clone was recorded once. V is TRBV4-3 and J is TRBJ2-6; unclear D gene. V lost 0 bases, J lost 0 bases, and 12 bases lay in between. This CDR3 has 18 residues. Per the germline V gene, CDR1 is LGHNA and CDR2 is YSLEER. Here the CDR3 DNA reads TGCGCCAGCAGCCAAGAGGGGAACAGCCGCTCTGGGGCCAACGTCCTGACTTTC. This sequence encodes CASSQEGNSRSGANVLTF.

V and J are TRBV29-1 and TRBJ1-2, with 10 bases identical to TRBD1. V dropped 6 bases and J dropped 6; count of bases not matched to a gene: 10. Looked up from germline, CDR1 is SQVTM and CDR2 is ANQGSEA. The CDR3 covers 14 residues. CDR3 residues: CSVFGQGDIDGYTF. The CDR3 bases are TGCAGCGTATTTGGACAGGGGGATATCGATGGCTACACCTTC.

The chain couples TRBV5-1 to TRBJ1-1; 8 nucleotides match TRBD1. V lost 1 base, J lost 8 bases, and 22 bases stayed unmatched. CDR1 is SGHRS, CDR2 YFSETQ, per germline. This CDR3 region has 19 residues. CDR3 nucleotides: TGCGCCAGCAGCTTGCTCGCACAGGGGGGTAACCGCGGAGAGTCGGAAGCTTTCTTT. Translation: CASSLLAQGGNRGESEAFF.

The table lists this clone with a few counts. The chain joins TRBV5-1 to TRBJ2-2, with 10 bases identical to TRBD1. Germline CDR1 reads SGHRS; CDR2 reads YFSETQ. The length of the CDR3 is 17 residues. J gave up 4 bases and V 4 bases, and 10 bases lay outside the gene matches. The CDR3 loop is CASSPPGGDRGTGELFF. Here the CDR3 DNA reads TGCGCCAGCAGCCCCCCGGGAGGGGACAGGGGCACCGGGGAGCTGTTTTTT.

The chain combines TRBV30 with TRBJ1-2; maybe TRBD1 (6 bases). Germline lookup yields CDR1 GTSNPN and CDR2 SVGIG (reference sequence). The CDR3 runs 15 residues. The V end lost 0 bases, the J end lost 0 bases, and 11 bases lay between the germline ends. CDR3 in amino acids: CAWSVSAGANYGYTF. The CDR3 DNA follows: TGTGCCTGGAGTGTATCGGCAGGGGCTAACTATGGCTACACCTTC.

The chain couples TRBV30 to TRBJ2-4; D is unclear. The V gene lost 0 bases and the J gene lost 7 bases, with 7 bases spanning the gap. CDR3 length equals 12 residues. From germline, CDR1 is GTSNPN and CDR2 SVGIG (reference sequence). The CDR3 DNA reads as TGTGCCTGGAGTGTCCTTCAGAACATTCAGTACTTC. Translation: CAWSVLQNIQYF.

This sequence joins TRBV7-9 and TRBJ1-2, with unresolved D. V was cut by 0 bases and J by 8 bases, with 10 bases left in between. Germline CDR1 reads SEHNR; CDR2 reads FQNEAQ (reference sequence). The CDR3 sequence is 13 residues long. DNA for the CDR3: TGTGCCAGCAGCTTAGCAGGGATGGTCGGCTACACCTTC. Translating it yields CASSLAGMVGYTF.

The gene calls are TRBV29-1 and TRBJ2-7, with D perhaps TRBD2 (5 bases). The CDR3 covers 13 residues. Germline V gene sequence: CDR1 SQVTM, CDR2 ANQGSEA. V was cut by 6 bases and J by 5 bases, with 17 bases left in between. This CDR3 reads CSVILGGTNEQYF. CDR3 nucleotide sequence: TGCAGCGTCATACTTGGAGGTACCAACGAGCAGTACTTC.

CDR3 loop: CASSLGMGTRNTEAFF. DNA of the CDR3: TGCGCCAGCAGCTTGGGAATGGGGACGAGGAACACTGAAGCTTTCTTT. This chain joins TRBV5-1 and TRBJ1-1; perhaps TRBD1 as D (5 bases). Germline CDR1 reads SGHRS; CDR2 reads YFSETQ. V was trimmed by 0 bases and J by 1 base, leaving 13 bases between them. The CDR3 is 16 residues long.

This clone was found a few times. V and J are TRBV19 and TRBJ2-7; D gene uncertain. Per the germline V gene, CDR1 is LNHDA and CDR2 is SQIVND (reference sequence). The CDR3 consists of 14 residues. V lost 3 bases and J lost 3, with 12 bases in between. The CDR3 sequence is CASSMDRAHYEQYF. The CDR3 region has the DNA TGTGCCAGTAGTATGGATCGGGCACACTACGAGCAGTACTTC.

The rearrangement uses TRBV29-1 and TRBJ1-2; D is unresolved. CDR1 is SQVTM and CDR2 is ANQGSEA in the germline V gene. This CDR3 comprises 13 residues. The V and J ends lost 2 bases and 4 bases respectively, with 11 bases between them. CDR3 region: CSVESSQIYGYTF. CDR3 coding DNA: TGCAGCGTTGAATCAAGTCAGATCTATGGCTACACCTTC.

The chain couples TRBV7-3 to TRBJ1-1, with D possibly being TRBD1 (6 bases). The CDR3 consists of 14 residues. Trimming stripped 5 bases from V and 2 bases from J, with 12 bases between. Looked up from germline, CDR1 is SGHTA and CDR2 is FQGTGA. CDR3 protein: CASSPRGGNTEAFF. CDR3 coding DNA: TGTGCCAGCAGCCCTAGGGGGGGTAACACTGAAGCTTTCTTT.

The V gene is TRBV2, the J gene TRBJ1-1, with a weak D call TRBD1 (6 bases). This CDR3 has 13 residues. V was trimmed by 6 bases and J by 3 bases, leaving 11 bases between them. Germline CDR1 reads SNHLY; CDR2 reads FYNNEI. The CDR3 DNA is TGTGCCAGCAGCAGGGGCCGTGACACTGAAGCTTTCTTT. The encoded protein is CASSRGRDTEAFF.